Listed below are T cell receptor beta chains from one sample, sequenced in a study of vaccination and CD4 T cells after COVID-19. TCRdb passed the PCR reads through MiXCR, listing each CDR3 protein once. The sample gives approximately 29,000 distinct CDR3 sequences, approximately 48% of which show up once; 5.8% is in the top ten. Sequenced here: CD4+ T cells from blood, sampled about 7 months after SARS-CoV-2 vaccination. These receptors were collected from a human donor who had recovered from COVID-19. CDR3s include the opening cysteine and the closing phenylalanine or tryptophan. D genes are given only for firm matches. Clone size is stated in some rows and not others, as once, few, many or a class when expanded.

J: TRBJ2-2
V: TRBV6-4
size: once
D: NA
CDR3: CASSPHPENTGELFF
DNA: TGTGCCAGCAGTCCACACCCAGAGAACACCGGGGAGCTGTTTTTT

J: TRBJ2-7
V: TRBV6-1
size: NA
D: NA
CDR3: CASTEPGPLGREQYF
DNA: TGTGCCAGCACCGAGCCGGGACCCCTCGGACGGGAGCAGTACTTC

J: TRBJ1-2
V: TRBV5-4
size: NA
D: NA
CDR3: CASSLEHGTPYGYTF
DNA: TGTGCCAGCAGCTTGGAGCACGGGACCCCCTATGGCTACACCTTC

J: TRBJ2-5
V: TRBV2
size: few
D: NA
CDR3: CASSEAIRLQETQYF
DNA: TGTGCCAGCAGTGAAGCCATCAGACTACAAGAGACCCAGTACTTC

J: TRBJ1-1
V: TRBV7-2
size: NA
D: NA
CDR3: CASNQRRGMGNTEAFF
DNA: TGTGCCAGCAACCAACGCAGGGGTATGGGAAATACTGAAGCTTTCTTT

J: TRBJ2-5
V: TRBV7-2
size: NA
D: NA
CDR3: CASSPSSLETQYF
DNA: TGTGCCAGCAGCCCCAGCTCATTAGAGACCCAGTACTTC

J: TRBJ1-6
V: TRBV5-4
size: NA
D: NA
CDR3: CASSLAGAGGNSPLHF
DNA: TGTGCCAGCAGCTTGGCTGGGGCTGGTGGCAATTCACCCCTCCACTTT

J: TRBJ2-3
V: TRBV7-2
size: NA
D: NA
CDR3: CASSLRGAYGSDTQYF
DNA: TGTGCCAGCAGCTTACGAGGGGCTTACGGGTCAGATACGCAGTATTTT

J: TRBJ2-3
V: TRBV6-4
size: medium-sized
D: TRBD2
CDR3: CASSGTSGTDTQYF
DNA: TGTGCCAGCAGTGGGACTAGCGGCACAGATACGCAGTATTTT

J: TRBJ2-3
V: TRBV11-2
size: NA
D: TRBD2
CDR3: CASSPTSGRIPGQYF
DNA: TGTGCCAGCAGTCCAACTAGCGGGAGGATCCCGGGGCAGTATTTT

J: TRBJ2-1
V: TRBV6-4
size: few
D: NA
CDR3: CASSDSDYNEQFF
DNA: TGTGCCAGCAGTGACTCGGACTACAATGAGCAGTTCTTC

J: TRBJ2-1
V: TRBV19
size: NA
D: TRBD2
CDR3: CASSPEGSGIGSYNEQFF
DNA: TGTGCCAGTAGTCCAGAGGGTAGCGGGATAGGATCCTACAATGAGCAGTTCTTC

J: TRBJ1-1
V: TRBV20-1
size: NA
D: NA
CDR3: CSARAGDSGTEAFF
DNA: TGCAGTGCTCGGGCGGGGGATTCGGGCACTGAAGCTTTCTTT

J: TRBJ2-1
V: TRBV15
size: NA
D: NA
CDR3: CATSSPPHNEQFF
DNA: TGTGCCACCAGCAGTCCACCCCACAATGAGCAGTTCTTC

J: TRBJ2-1
V: TRBV15
size: NA
D: TRBD2
CDR3: CATSRDRGLAGGNNEQFF
DNA: TGTGCCACCAGCAGAGATCGGGGACTAGCGGGAGGGAACAATGAGCAGTTCTTC

J: TRBJ2-5
V: TRBV5-4
size: NA
D: TRBD2
CDR3: CASSPTTSGRQETQYF
DNA: TGTGCCAGCAGCCCGACGACTAGCGGGAGGCAAGAGACCCAGTACTTC

J: TRBJ2-5
V: TRBV4-1
size: once
D: TRBD2
CDR3: CASSQTSGREETQYF
DNA: TGCGCCAGCAGCCAAACTAGCGGGAGGGAAGAGACCCAGTACTTC

J: TRBJ2-1
V: TRBV27
size: NA
D: NA
CDR3: CASSSLIRSSYNEQFF
DNA: TGTGCCAGCAGTTCCCTCATTAGGAGCTCCTACAATGAGCAGTTCTTC

J: TRBJ2-3
V: TRBV28
size: few
D: NA
CDR3: CASSFAGQPTDTQYF
DNA: TGTGCCAGCAGTTTCGCAGGGCAACCCACAGATACGCAGTATTTT

J: TRBJ2-7
V: TRBV27
size: NA
D: NA
CDR3: CASSLGTQSYEQYF
DNA: TGTGCCAGCAGCTTAGGGACCCAGTCCTACGAGCAGTACTTC

J: TRBJ1-3
V: TRBV2
size: NA
D: NA
CDR3: CASAPTASGNTIYF
DNA: TGTGCCAGCGCACCGACAGCCTCTGGAAACACCATATATTTT

J: TRBJ1-2
V: TRBV6-5
size: few
D: NA
CDR3: CASSYSNGYGYTF
DNA: TGTGCCAGCAGTTACTCGAACGGCTATGGCTACACCTTC

J: TRBJ2-1
V: TRBV7-9
size: once
D: TRBD2
CDR3: CASSPLAGVWNEQFF
DNA: TGTGCCAGCAGCCCCTTAGCGGGAGTTTGGAATGAGCAGTTCTTC

J: TRBJ2-5
V: TRBV11-2
size: NA
D: NA
CDR3: CASSRMRVGGQETQYF
DNA: TGTGCCAGCAGCCGGATGCGGGTTGGGGGCCAAGAGACCCAGTACTTC

J: TRBJ2-3
V: TRBV6-2/TRBV6-3
size: once
D: NA
CDR3: CASRYGGLRDTDTQYF
DNA: TGTGCCAGCAGATACGGTGGACTAAGGGATACAGATACGCAGTATTTC

J: TRBJ2-7
V: TRBV7-9
size: NA
D: NA
CDR3: CASSFQGLTYEQYF
DNA: TGTGCCAGCAGCTTCCAAGGGTTAACCTACGAGCAGTACTTC

J: TRBJ1-1
V: TRBV20-1
size: NA
D: TRBD1
CDR3: CSAPRQGLNTEAFF
DNA: TGCAGTGCTCCTAGACAGGGCCTGAACACTGAAGCTTTCTTT

J: TRBJ2-3
V: TRBV6-2/TRBV6-3
size: NA
D: NA
CDR3: CASSYETTTDTQYF
DNA: TGTGCCAGCAGTTACGAGACTACCACAGATACGCAGTATTTT

J: TRBJ2-7
V: TRBV15
size: few
D: NA
CDR3: CATSRARGGSHEQYF
DNA: TGTGCCACCAGCAGAGCCAGGGGAGGGAGTCACGAGCAGTACTTC

J: TRBJ2-7
V: TRBV4-3
size: once
D: NA
CDR3: CASSQGQFYEQYF
DNA: TGCGCCAGCAGCCAAGGGCAGTTCTACGAGCAGTACTTC

J: TRBJ2-3
V: TRBV10-1
size: few
D: NA
CDR3: CASSEGANTDTQYF
DNA: TGCGCCAGCAGTGAGGGGGCCAATACAGATACGCAGTATTTT

J: TRBJ2-3
V: TRBV6-4
size: few
D: NA
CDR3: CASSNGPDTDTQYF
DNA: TGTGCCAGCAGCAACGGACCGGACACAGATACGCAGTATTTT

J: TRBJ2-7
V: TRBV27
size: NA
D: TRBD1
CDR3: CASSPFWPGQQLVGDTYEQYF
DNA: TGTGCCAGCAGTCCTTTTTGGCCGGGACAGCAACTAGTGGGAGACACCTACGAGCAGTACTTC

J: TRBJ1-2
V: TRBV29-1
size: NA
D: NA
CDR3: CSVEALDGVSYGYTF
DNA: TGCAGCGTTGAAGCGTTAGACGGCGTCTCCTATGGCTACACCTTC

J: TRBJ2-1
V: TRBV2
size: NA
D: TRBD2
CDR3: CASSELASGRYEQFF
DNA: TGTGCCAGCAGTGAGTTGGCTAGCGGGAGATATGAGCAGTTCTTC

J: TRBJ2-2
V: TRBV7-2
size: NA
D: TRBD1
CDR3: CASNKGQGAPGELFF
DNA: TGTGCCAGCAACAAGGGACAGGGGGCGCCCGGGGAGCTGTTTTTT

J: TRBJ2-5
V: TRBV20-1
size: NA
D: NA
CDR3: CSALVKETQYF
DNA: TGCAGTGCATTGGTGAAAGAGACCCAGTACTTC

J: TRBJ2-7
V: TRBV7-2
size: NA
D: NA
CDR3: CASSFLGTAGYF
DNA: TGTGCCAGCAGCTTCCTAGGGACGGCGGGTTACTTC

J: TRBJ1-1
V: TRBV20-1
size: few
D: NA
CDR3: CSARGVPSGTEAFF
DNA: TGCAGTGCTAGAGGTGTCCCCTCGGGGACTGAAGCTTTCTTT

J: TRBJ2-5
V: TRBV20-1
size: few
D: NA
CDR3: CSARVQVEETQYF
DNA: TGCAGTGCTAGAGTGCAGGTAGAAGAGACCCAGTACTTC

J: TRBJ2-3
V: TRBV10-3
size: NA
D: NA
CDR3: CAIRDRTITGDTQYF
DNA: TGTGCCATCAGGGATCGGACTATTACTGGGGATACGCAGTATTTT

J: TRBJ2-3
V: TRBV28
size: NA
D: NA
CDR3: CASRRQGTDTQYF
DNA: TGTGCCAGCAGGCGGCAAGGGACAGATACGCAGTATTTT

J: TRBJ2-7
V: TRBV5-6
size: NA
D: NA
CDR3: CASSRLQGRAYEQYF
DNA: TGTGCCAGCAGCAGATTACAGGGACGGGCCTACGAGCAGTACTTC

J: TRBJ2-5
V: TRBV7-6
size: NA
D: TRBD1
CDR3: CASSVGTDLGRETQYF
DNA: TGTGCCAGCAGCGTAGGGACAGATCTGGGAAGAGAGACCCAGTACTTC

J: TRBJ1-5
V: TRBV7-2
size: few
D: NA
CDR3: CASSLVNVVYSNQPQHF
DNA: TGTGCCAGCAGCTTAGTGAATGTTGTTTATAGCAATCAGCCCCAGCATTTT

J: TRBJ1-2
V: TRBV19
size: few
D: NA
CDR3: CASSPSYYGYTF
DNA: TGTGCCAGTAGTCCCTCGTACTATGGCTACACCTTC

J: TRBJ1-1
V: TRBV20-1
size: NA
D: NA
CDR3: CSARQTGANTEAFF
DNA: TGCAGTGCCAGACAGACAGGTGCGAACACTGAAGCTTTCTTT

J: TRBJ1-5
V: TRBV15
size: few
D: NA
CDR3: CATSIGGQPQHF
DNA: TGTGCCACCAGCATTGGAGGACAGCCCCAGCATTTT

J: TRBJ2-7
V: TRBV7-2
size: NA
D: NA
CDR3: CASSFRAVSALSYYEQYF
DNA: TGTGCCAGCAGCTTCAGAGCTGTGTCAGCTCTAAGCTACTACGAGCAGTACTTC